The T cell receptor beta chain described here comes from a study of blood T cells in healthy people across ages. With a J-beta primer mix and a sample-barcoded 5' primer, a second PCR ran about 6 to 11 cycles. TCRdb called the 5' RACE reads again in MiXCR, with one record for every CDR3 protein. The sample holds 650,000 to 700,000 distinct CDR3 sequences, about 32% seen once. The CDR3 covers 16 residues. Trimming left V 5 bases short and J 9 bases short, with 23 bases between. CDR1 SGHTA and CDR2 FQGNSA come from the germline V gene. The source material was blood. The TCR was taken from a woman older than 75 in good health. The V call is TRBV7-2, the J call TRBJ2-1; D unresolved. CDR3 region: CASSLTLDQSSSEQFF. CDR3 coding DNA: TGTGCCAGCAGCCTAACCCTGGACCAATCCTCATCTGAGCAGTTCTTC.